Listed below are T cell receptor beta chains from one sample, sequenced in a study of T-cell reconstitution after alpha-beta-depleted transplantation in children. TCRdb re-analysed the PCR reads in MiXCR, keeping a single row per CDR3 protein. The sample consists of about 110,000 distinct CDR3 sequences, 10% to 13% of them appearing once. The sequenced sample was PBMCs from the stem cell graft donor, obtained from the stem cell graft. These receptors all stem from a human donor who donated a stem cell graft to a child with acute lymphoblastic leukemia. CDR3s include the opening cysteine and the closing phenylalanine or tryptophan. Each record gives: D gene, CDR3 length, V gene, clone size, J gene, CDR3 DNA, CDR3 protein. The D gene is left open where the match is weak. Rows give clone size only sometimes, using once, few, many, or a class for an expanded clone.

D: -; length: 14; V: TRBV7-2; size: many; J: TRBJ1-1; DNA: TGTGCCAGCAGCCAGGGACTGTTGAACACTGAAGCTTTCTTT; CDR3: CASSQGLLNTEAFF
D: -; length: 14; V: TRBV24-1; size: many; J: TRBJ1-2; DNA: TGTGCCACCAGTGATCACAGTTCCCCCTATGGCTACACCTTC; CDR3: CATSDHSSPYGYTF
D: TRBD2; length: 16; V: TRBV10-3; size: many; J: TRBJ2-3; DNA: TGTGCCATCAGTGAAGGACTAGCGGAAACCACAGATACGCAGTATTTT; CDR3: CAISEGLAETTDTQYF
D: -; length: 12; V: TRBV27; size: -; J: TRBJ1-2; DNA: TGTGCCAGAAGTACTGGTAACTATGGCTACACCTTC; CDR3: CARSTGNYGYTF
D: TRBD1; length: 18; V: TRBV20-1; size: many; J: TRBJ2-6; DNA: TGCAGTGCTAGACCTTCGGACAGGGTCAACTCTGGGGCCAACGTCCTGACTTTC; CDR3: CSARPSDRVNSGANVLTF
D: TRBD2; length: 18; V: TRBV20-1; size: -; J: TRBJ2-5; DNA: TGCTGTGCTAGAGGCCTAGCGGGAACCTCCACCCTACAAGAGACCCAGTACTTC; CDR3: CCARGLAGTSTLQETQYF
D: -; length: 16; V: TRBV29-1; size: many; J: TRBJ1-1; DNA: TGCAGCGTTGGAATCAGGGCCGTGGGGGGGGGCACTGAAGCTTTCTTT; CDR3: CSVGIRAVGGGTEAFF
D: -; length: 13; V: TRBV20-1; size: many; J: TRBJ1-1; DNA: TGCAGTGCTAGATGGACCGCCGAGAGTGAAGCTTTCTTT; CDR3: CSARWTAESEAFF
D: -; length: 15; V: TRBV5-8; size: few; J: TRBJ2-7; DNA: TGTGCCAGCAGCTTGGTGAGGCTGGTCTCCTACGAGCAGTACTTC; CDR3: CASSLVRLVSYEQYF
D: TRBD2; length: 20; V: TRBV4-2; size: many; J: TRBJ2-1; DNA: TGTGCCAGCAGCCAAGAAAGACCCAGCGGGAGTATTGACCCCTACAATGAGCAGTTCTTC; CDR3: CASSQERPSGSIDPYNEQFF
D: -; length: 15; V: TRBV5-1; size: many; J: TRBJ2-7; DNA: TGCGCCAGCAGCGGAAGGGGGAATCTGGTCTACGAGCAGTACTTC; CDR3: CASSGRGNLVYEQYF
D: TRBD1; length: 15; V: TRBV11-2; size: many; J: TRBJ1-1; DNA: TGTGCCAGCAGCTACGGACAGGGAGGGATCGCTGAAGCTTTCTTT; CDR3: CASSYGQGGIAEAFF
D: TRBD2; length: 17; V: TRBV5-1; size: many; J: TRBJ2-5; DNA: TGCGCCAGCAGCTTGGCCCGACTAGCGGGAGAGCAAGAGACCCAGTACTTC; CDR3: CASSLARLAGEQETQYF
D: TRBD2; length: 17; V: TRBV6-4; size: many; J: TRBJ2-7; DNA: TGTGCCAGCAGCGATACTAGCGGGAGCTCGAACTGGTTGTGGAAGTACTTC; CDR3: CASSDTSGSSNWLWKYF
D: -; length: 16; V: TRBV6-2/TRBV6-3; size: many; J: TRBJ2-6; DNA: TGTGCCAGCAGTTACGGCCCCAGGACCGGGGCCAACGTCCTGACTTTC; CDR3: CASSYGPRTGANVLTF
D: TRBD2; length: 19; V: TRBV4-3; size: -; J: TRBJ2-1; DNA: TGCGCCAGCAGCCAAGAAACTAGCGGGGGGGTTTTCCCCGACAATGGGCAGTTCTTC; CDR3: CASSQETSGGVFPDNGQFF
D: -; length: 12; V: TRBV19; size: many; J: TRBJ2-5; DNA: TGTGCCAGTAGTATACACGGAGAGACCCAGTACTTC; CDR3: CASSIHGETQYF
D: TRBD1; length: 13; V: TRBV18; size: many; J: TRBJ2-5; DNA: TGTGCCAGCTCACCAGGACAGGTGGAGACCCAGTACTTC; CDR3: CASSPGQVETQYF
D: TRBD2; length: 16; V: TRBV12-3/TRBV12-4; size: many; J: TRBJ2-5; DNA: TGTGCCAGCAGTCCCCAGGAGGGCGGGAGGAAAGAGACCCAGTACTTC; CDR3: CASSPQEGGRKETQYF
D: -; length: 16; V: TRBV5-1; size: many; J: TRBJ2-3; DNA: TGCGCCAGCAGCCTACCGAGCGGAGAGGGGACAGATACGCAGTATTTT; CDR3: CASSLPSGEGTDTQYF
D: TRBD2; length: 16; V: TRBV5-1; size: -; J: TRBJ2-5; DNA: TGCGCCAGCAGCGCGATGGCTACTAGCGGCCAAGAGACCCAGTACTTC; CDR3: CASSAMATSGQETQYF
D: -; length: 11; V: TRBV29-1; size: many; J: TRBJ2-7; DNA: TGCAGCGTTATACAGGGCTGGGAGCAGTACTTC; CDR3: CSVIQGWEQYF
D: -; length: 15; V: TRBV7-3; size: many; J: TRBJ2-5; DNA: TGTGCCAGCAGCTTAACGTTTGGCGGGCAAGAGACCCAGTACTTC; CDR3: CASSLTFGGQETQYF
D: -; length: 15; V: TRBV27; size: many; J: TRBJ2-1; DNA: TGTGCCAGCAGTTTGGGTCAGGCCCCCTACACTGAGCAGTTCTTC; CDR3: CASSLGQAPYTEQFF
D: TRBD2; length: 15; V: TRBV29-1; size: many; J: TRBJ2-1; DNA: TGCAGCGTTGAAGCTTGGGGGGGCTCCTACAATGAGCAGTTCTTC; CDR3: CSVEAWGGSYNEQFF
D: TRBD2; length: 15; V: TRBV29-1; size: many; J: TRBJ2-2; DNA: TGCAGCGTGACCGGGACTAGCGTAAACACCGGGGAGCTGTTTTTT; CDR3: CSVTGTSVNTGELFF
D: TRBD2; length: 14; V: TRBV6-1; size: many; J: TRBJ2-3; DNA: TGTGCCAGCTCTTCAAGCGGGGGGGCCTGGGGGCAGTATTTT; CDR3: CASSSSGGAWGQYF
D: -; length: 14; V: TRBV20-1; size: many; J: TRBJ1-2; DNA: TGCAGTGCTAGAGTTCAGTCGGTAGACTATGGCTACACCTTC; CDR3: CSARVQSVDYGYTF
D: -; length: 14; V: TRBV10-3; size: many; J: TRBJ1-2; DNA: TGTGCCATCAGTTCCGGACGGCAGAGAAATGGCTACACCTTC; CDR3: CAISSGRQRNGYTF
D: -; length: 13; V: TRBV29-1; size: many; J: TRBJ2-6; DNA: TGCAGCGTTGGAAGCTCTGGGGCCAACGTCCTGACTTTC; CDR3: CSVGSSGANVLTF
D: -; length: 15; V: TRBV5-5; size: -; J: TRBJ2-5; DNA: TGTGCCATCGGCCTTGGGCCCTTCCCCCAAGAGACCCAGTACTTC; CDR3: CAIGLGPFPQETQYF
D: -; length: 15; V: TRBV7-9; size: many; J: TRBJ2-3; DNA: TGTGCCAGCAGCATCGGGACGGGAGGCACAGATACGCAGTATTTT; CDR3: CASSIGTGGTDTQYF
D: TRBD2; length: 16; V: TRBV7-2; size: many; J: TRBJ2-1; DNA: TGTGCCAGCAGCTTAGTTAGCGGGGGGGGCTACAATGAGCAGTTCTTC; CDR3: CASSLVSGGGYNEQFF